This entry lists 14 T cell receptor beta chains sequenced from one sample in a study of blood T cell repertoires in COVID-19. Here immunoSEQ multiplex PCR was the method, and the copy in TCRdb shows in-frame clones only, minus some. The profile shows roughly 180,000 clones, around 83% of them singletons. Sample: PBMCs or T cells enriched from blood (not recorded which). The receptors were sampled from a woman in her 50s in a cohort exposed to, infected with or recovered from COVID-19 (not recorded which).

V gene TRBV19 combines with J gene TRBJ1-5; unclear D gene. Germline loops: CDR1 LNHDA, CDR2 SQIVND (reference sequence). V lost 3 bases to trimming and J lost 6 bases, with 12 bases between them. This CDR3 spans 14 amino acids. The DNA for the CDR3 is TGTGCCAGTAGTATCGGAGGGAGTTCTCAGCCCCAGCATTTT. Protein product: CASSIGGSSQPQHF.

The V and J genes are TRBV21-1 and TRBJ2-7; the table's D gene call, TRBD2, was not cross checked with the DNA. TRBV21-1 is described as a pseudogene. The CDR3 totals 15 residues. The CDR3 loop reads CASSRSTGRLDEQYF. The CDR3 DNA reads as TGTGCCAGCAGCAGATCGACTGGCCGCCTCGACGAGCAGTACTTC.

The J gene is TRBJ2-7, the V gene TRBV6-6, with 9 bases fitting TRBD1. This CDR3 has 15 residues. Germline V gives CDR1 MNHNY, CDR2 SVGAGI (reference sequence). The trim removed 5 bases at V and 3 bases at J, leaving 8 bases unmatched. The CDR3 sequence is CASSQPGQGYYEQYF. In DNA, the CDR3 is TGTGCCAGCAGTCAACCGGGACAGGGATACTACGAGCAGTACTTC.

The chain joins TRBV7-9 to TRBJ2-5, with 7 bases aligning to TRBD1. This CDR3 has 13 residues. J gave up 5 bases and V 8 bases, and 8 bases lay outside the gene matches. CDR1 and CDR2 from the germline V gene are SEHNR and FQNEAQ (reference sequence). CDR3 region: CASGDRATETQYF. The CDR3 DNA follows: TGTGCCAGCGGAGACAGGGCAACGGAGACCCAGTACTTC.

The CDR3 DNA sequence: TGTGCCAGCAGCTTGGGACAGTCCCCAGATACGCAGTATTTT. Translation: CASSLGQSPDTQYF. The chain is built from TRBV7-8 and TRBJ2-3; TRBD1 matches at 7 bases. The germline gives CDR1 SGHVS, CDR2 FQNEAQ. The CDR3 extends over 14 amino acids. Unmatched junction bases numbered 4, after V lost 3 bases and J lost 4 bases.

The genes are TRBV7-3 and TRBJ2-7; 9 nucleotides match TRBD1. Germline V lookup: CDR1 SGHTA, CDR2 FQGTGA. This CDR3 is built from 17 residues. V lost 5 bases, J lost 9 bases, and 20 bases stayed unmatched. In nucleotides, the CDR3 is TGTGCCAGCAGCCCAAATGGGACAGGGACGATCGACGGAGGGCAGTACTTC. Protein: CASSPNGTGTIDGGQYF.

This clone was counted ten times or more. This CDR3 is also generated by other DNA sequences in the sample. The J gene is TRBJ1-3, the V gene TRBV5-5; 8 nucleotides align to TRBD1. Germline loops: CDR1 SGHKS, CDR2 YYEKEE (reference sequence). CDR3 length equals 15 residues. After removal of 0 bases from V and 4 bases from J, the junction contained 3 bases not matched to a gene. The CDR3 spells CASSLEGTGGNTIYF. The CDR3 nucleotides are TGTGCCAGCAGCTTGGAAGGGACAGGAGGAAACACCATATATTTT.

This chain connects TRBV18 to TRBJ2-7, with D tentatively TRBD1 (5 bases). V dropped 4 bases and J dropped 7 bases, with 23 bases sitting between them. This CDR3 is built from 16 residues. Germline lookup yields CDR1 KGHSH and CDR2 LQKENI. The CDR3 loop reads CASSRTRTFGMGEQYF. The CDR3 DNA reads TGTGCCAGCTCACGCACCCGGACATTTGGAATGGGGGAGCAGTACTTC.

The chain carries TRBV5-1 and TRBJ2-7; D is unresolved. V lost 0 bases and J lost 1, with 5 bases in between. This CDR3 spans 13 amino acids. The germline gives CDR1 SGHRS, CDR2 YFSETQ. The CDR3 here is CASSLDESYEQYF. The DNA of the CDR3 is TGCGCCAGCAGCTTGGACGAGTCCTACGAGCAGTACTTC.

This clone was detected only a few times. CDR3 sequence: CASSIPGAGYEQYF. CDR3 DNA sequence: TGTGCCAGTAGTATACCAGGGGCAGGCTACGAGCAGTACTTC. This chain uses TRBV19 with TRBJ2-7, with D perhaps TRBD1 (6 bases). The CDR3 runs 14 residues. Germline V CDR1 and CDR2: LNHDA, SQIVND (reference sequence). V was shortened by 2 bases and J by 3 bases, with 11 bases between the two germline ends.

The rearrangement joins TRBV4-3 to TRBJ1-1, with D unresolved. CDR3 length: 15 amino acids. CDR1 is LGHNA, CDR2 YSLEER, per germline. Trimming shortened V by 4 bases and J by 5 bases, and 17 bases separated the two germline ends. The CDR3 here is CASSRAQGGRTEAFF. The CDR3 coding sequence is TGCGCCAGCAGCCGAGCGCAAGGCGGGAGGACTGAAGCTTTCTTT.

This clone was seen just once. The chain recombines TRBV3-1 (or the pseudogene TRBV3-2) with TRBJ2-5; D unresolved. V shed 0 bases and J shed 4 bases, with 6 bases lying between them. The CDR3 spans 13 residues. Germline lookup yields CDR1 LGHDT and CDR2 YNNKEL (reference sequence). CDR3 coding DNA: TGTGCCAGCAGCCAAGATGTAGTAGAGACCCAGTACTTC. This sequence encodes CASSQDVVETQYF.

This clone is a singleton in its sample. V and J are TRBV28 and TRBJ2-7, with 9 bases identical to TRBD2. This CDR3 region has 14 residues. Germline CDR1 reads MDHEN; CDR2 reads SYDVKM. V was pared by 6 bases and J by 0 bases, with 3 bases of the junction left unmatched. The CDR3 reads CASSVSGSSYEQYF. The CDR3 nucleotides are TGTGCCAGCAGCGTTAGCGGGAGCTCCTACGAGCAGTACTTC.

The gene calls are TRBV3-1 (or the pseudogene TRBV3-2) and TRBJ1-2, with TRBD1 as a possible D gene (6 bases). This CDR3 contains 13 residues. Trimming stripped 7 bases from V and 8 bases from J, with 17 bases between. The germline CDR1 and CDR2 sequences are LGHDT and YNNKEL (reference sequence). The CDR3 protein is CASTAGGAGGYTF. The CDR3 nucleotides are TGTGCCAGCACCGCCGGGGGGGCGGGCGGCTACACCTTC.